This T cell receptor (beta chain) stems from a study of regulatory T cells in long-lasting Graves disease. V shed 2 bases and J 4 bases; nucleotides not matched to a gene: 8. The CDR3 is 17 residues long. Germline assignment: CDR1 MDHEN and CDR2 SYDVKM. TCR beta libraries were built with iRepertoire HTBI primers and Arm-PCR of CDR3 regions. TCRdb reanalysed the multiplex PCR reads using MiXCR and keeps one entry per CDR3 protein. The sample comprises 400,000 to 500,000 distinct CDR3 sequences, about a sixth of which are singletons, and under 30% rests with the top ten. Indicated time point: newly diagnosed GD, antithyroid drugs for less than 3 months. Extracted RNA from PBMCs served as the source of the TCR library. On this clonotype itself: Its specificity is not known.

Overall study results and limits: Persistent patients shared more public clonotypes (approximately 2,800) than new patients (roughly 1,000).

These data were likewise used in another study, on T cells in Graves' hyperthyroidism and ophthalmopathy. That source notes: Thyroid ultrasound and orbital computed tomography, with clinical symptoms and serum thyroxine and TRAb, informed diagnoses.

The chain is built from TRBV28 and TRBJ2-2; TRBD2 matches at 9 bases. The receptor comes from a woman under 30 with Graves disease. The sequencing here drew on peripheral blood mononuclear cells (PBMCs), taken at new diagnosis, from a patient treated with antithyroid drugs. DNA of the CDR3: TGTGCCAGCAGTTTAGCGGGAGGGCCTGCGGGCACCGGGGAGCTGTTTTTT. Protein sequence: CASSLAGGPAGTGELFF.